Shown below are 13 T cell receptor beta chains from a single sample sequenced in a study of T cells expressing NK-cell markers. With the 5' RACE reads reprocessed, TCRdb shows one record per CDR3 protein and no DNA. This sample's table has about 430,000 distinct CDR3 sequences. The sequenced material came from blood T cells: a sorted CD56 or NKG2C T cell subset, CD4+ or CD8+ T cells, or bulk PBMC T cells (not recorded which). The receptors were gathered from a woman aged 45-65 years in good health.

The chain recombines TRBV4-1 with TRBJ2-1; TCRdb calls TRBD2, which cannot be checked without DNA. Germline V gene data show CDR1 as MGHRA and CDR2 as YSYEKL. The CDR3 contains 16 residues. CDR3 residues: CASSQRRASSYNEQFF.

The CDR3 reads CSVGVNYGYTF. The rearrangement uses TRBV29-1 and TRBJ1-2. The germline CDR1 and CDR2 sequences are SQVTM and ANQGSEA. The CDR3 covers 11 residues.

The genes are TRBV12-3 or TRBV12-4 and TRBJ2-4. The CDR3 sequence is 16 residues long. CDR3 loop: CASSPMPGLAKNIQYF.

The V and J genes are TRBV9 and TRBJ2-5; no DNA is available, so the TRBD2 call from TCRdb remains unchecked. The CDR3 is made up of 16 amino acids. Germline-derived CDR1 and CDR2 are SGDLS and YYNGEE. CDR3 sequence: CASSVSPGALGGTQYF. Supplemented by reference TRBV9 and TRBJ2-5, the full variable domain reads DSGVTQTPKHLITATGQRVTLRCSPRSGDLSVYWYQQSLDQGLQFLIQYYNGEERAKGNILERFSAQQFPDLHSELNLSSLELGDSALYFCASSVSPGALGGTQYFGPGTRLLVL.

J is TRBJ2-5 and V is TRBV7-8. CDR3 size: 15 residues. Germline assignment: CDR1 SGHVS and CDR2 FQNEAQ. This CDR3 is CASSSNLVVQGTQYF. Full variable domain (remainder filled in from reference TRBV7-8 and TRBJ2-5): GAGVSQSPRYKVAKRGQDVALRCDPISGHVSLFWYQQALGQGPEFLTYFQNEAQLDKSGLPSDRFFAERPEGSVSTLKIQRTQQEDSAVYLCASSSNLVVQGTQYFGPGTRLLVL.

The chain has TRBV16 and TRBJ1-1. This CDR3 spans 12 amino acids. Germline CDR1 is KGHSY and CDR2 is FQNENV. CDR3 region: CASSFYPTEAFF. Full variable domain (remainder filled in from reference TRBV16 and TRBJ1-1): GEEVAQTPKHLVRGEGQKAKLYCAPIKGHSYVFWYQQVLKNEFKFLISFQNENVFDETGMPKERFSAKCLPNSPCSLEIQATKLEDSAVYFCASSFYPTEAFFGQGTRLTVV.

The gene calls are TRBV10-2 and TRBJ2-1; TCRdb picks TRBD2, but there is no DNA to check that call. The germline gives CDR1 WSHSY, CDR2 SAAADI. The CDR3 is 18 residues long. The CDR3 sequence: CASSEWTGLAGLYNEQFF.

This chain connects TRBV27 to TRBJ2-7. Per the germline V gene, CDR1 is MNHEY and CDR2 is SMNVEV (reference sequence). This CDR3 spans 14 amino acids. The CDR3: CASSLKDASYEQYF.

The V call is TRBV5-1, the J call TRBJ1-4. The CDR3 has 15 residues. The V gene's germline CDR1 is SGHRS and CDR2 YFSETQ. CDR3 region: CASSSDSRFNEKLFF.

J is TRBJ2-1 and V is TRBV5-5. CDR3 size: 14 residues. Per germline, CDR1 SGHKS and CDR2 YYEKEE (reference sequence). Here the CDR3 reads CASSVGAVYNEQFF.

The V and J genes are TRBV24-1 and TRBJ2-1; there is no DNA to check the TCRdb D call of TRBD1. The CDR3 contains 15 residues. CDR1 and CDR2 (germline): KGHDR, SFDVKD. The CDR3 loop reads CATGFAGGRNNEQFF.

This rearrangement joins TRBV4-1 to TRBJ2-7; TCRdb proposes TRBD2, but this gene call is untestable without DNA. The CDR3 has 17 residues. Germline assignment: CDR1 MGHRA and CDR2 YSYEKL. The CDR3 reads CASSQDKASGRLYEQYF.

The chain combines TRBV28 with TRBJ2-1; the D call from TCRdb, TRBD1, cannot be confirmed without DNA. This CDR3 spans 13 amino acids. In germline, CDR1 is MDHEN, CDR2 SYDVKM. CDR3 sequence: CASSPAAPNEQFF.